The 21 T cell receptor beta chains in this list originate from one sample, sequenced in a study. TCRdb processed the 5' RACE reads anew with MiXCR; each CDR3 protein has one entry. The repertoire holds approximately 40,000 distinct CDR3 sequences, with approximately 30% as singletons. Input material: tumor-infiltrating memory CD4+ T cells sorted from the breast tumor. Subset described: memory CD4+ T cells, CD4+CD45RO+CD25-. The receptor set was obtained from a female donor with breast cancer.

This clonotype appeared many times. V gene TRBV12-3 or TRBV12-4 combines with J gene TRBJ2-1, with a weak D call TRBD2 (5 bases). The CDR3 runs 12 residues. V was pared by 6 bases and J by 9 bases, with 12 bases between. The CDR3 sequence is CASRGPAAEQFF. CDR3 in DNA: TGTGCCAGCAGAGGACCAGCGGCTGAGCAGTTCTTC.

CDR3 in amino acids: CASSPETEKLFF. CDR3 sequence (DNA): TGTGCCAGCAGCCCTGAGACTGAAAAACTGTTTTTT. V is TRBV7-9 and J is TRBJ1-4; no reliable D call. CDR3 length: 12 amino acids. Germline CDR1 reads SEHNR; CDR2 reads FQNEAQ (reference sequence). V was cut by 5 bases and J by 7 bases, with 8 bases left in between.

This clonotype was picked up many times. The chain couples TRBV20-1 to TRBJ2-7; D unresolved. The CDR3 is made up of 11 amino acids. V was cut by 4 bases and J by 3 bases, with 7 bases left in between. CDR1 is DFQATT and CDR2 is SNEGSKA in the germline V gene (reference sequence). CDR3 sequence (DNA): TGCAGTGCTAACCCAGGCTACGAGCAGTACTTC. Translation gives CSANPGYEQYF.

A few counts support this clonotype. This chain uses TRBV4-3 with TRBJ1-1; TRBD1 agrees at 7 bases. The CDR3 covers 14 residues. Trimming removed 3 bases from V and 1 base from J; junction bases left unmatched: 2. From germline, CDR1 is LGHNA and CDR2 YSLEER. This CDR3 reads CASSHYRGNTEAFF. The CDR3 region has the DNA TGCGCCAGCAGCCACTACAGGGGGAACACTGAAGCTTTCTTT.

The chain links TRBV5-1 to TRBJ1-4; TRBD1 agrees at 8 bases. The junction had 7 bases not matched to a gene; V was cut back by 7 bases and J by 5 bases. Germline loops: CDR1 SGHRS, CDR2 YFSETQ. The CDR3 runs to 14 residues. The CDR3 reads CASGPGGQNEKLFF. The CDR3 DNA follows: TGCGCCAGCGGCCCAGGGGGCCAGAATGAAAAACTGTTTTTT.

This clonotype showed up just a few times. The rearrangement uses TRBV29-1 and TRBJ2-3, with 9 bases aligning to TRBD1. The CDR3 has 13 amino acids. Losses at the gene ends were 5 bases for V and 4 bases for J; bases not matched to a gene: 4. Germline assignment: CDR1 SQVTM and CDR2 ANQGSEA. The CDR3 region has the DNA TGCAGCGTTACGTGGACAGGGGCAGATACGCAGTATTTT. Translated: CSVTWTGADTQYF.

The CDR3 bases are TGCGCCAGCAGCCCTTTAGCGGCCAACACAGATACGCAGTATTTT. Its protein is CASSPLAANTDTQYF. The rearrangement links TRBV4-3 to TRBJ2-3; possibly TRBD2 for D (6 bases). Trimming stripped 4 bases from V and 2 bases from J, with 13 bases between. CDR1 and CDR2 from the germline V gene are LGHNA and YSLEER. The length of the CDR3 is 15 residues.

Remarks on this clonotype: A much larger clone differs from this one at a single base, so this may be a read error. The CDR3 carries no conserved terminal phenylalanine or tryptophan, so it likely arises from a read error. The gene calls are TRBV5-1 and TRBJ2-5; the D gene could be TRBD1 or TRBD2 (6 bases each). V gave up 5 bases and J gave up 1 base, with 12 bases separating them. The CDR3 sequence is 14 residues long. Germline lookup yields CDR1 SGHRS and CDR2 YFSETQ. CDR3 DNA: TGCGCCAGCAGACCCGGGGGCCCCCAAGAGACCCAGTACTCC. Protein: CASRPGGPQETQYS.

This clonotype was detected only a few times. The V call is TRBV4-1, the J call TRBJ2-5, with D perhaps given as TRBD1 or TRBD2 (5 bases each). V dropped 4 bases and J dropped 1 base, with 10 bases sitting between them. This CDR3 region has 14 residues. The germline CDR1 and CDR2 sequences are MGHRA and YSYEKL. The CDR3 DNA reads as TGCGCCAGCAGCCCCCCTGGGACCCAAGAGACCCAGTACTTC. Translating gives CASSPPGTQETQYF.

This clonotype showed up many times. The chain couples TRBV9 to TRBJ2-5; tentatively, D is TRBD1 (6 bases). The V end was cut by 3 bases, the J end by 5 bases, with 17 bases between. Germline CDR1 SGDLS, CDR2 YYNGEE. CDR3 length: 15 residues. CDR3 residues: CASSAQGLGSETQYF. The CDR3, as DNA: TGTGCCAGCAGCGCCCAGGGGTTGGGATCGGAGACCCAGTACTTC.

The genes are TRBV20-1 and TRBJ1-2; D is uncertain. The CDR3 runs to 15 residues. Germline-derived CDR1 and CDR2 are DFQATT and SNEGSKA (reference sequence). V lost 0 bases, J lost 8 bases, and 19 bases lay in between. The CDR3 loop reads CSARDQTRPAGGYTF. The CDR3 bases are TGCAGTGCTAGAGATCAAACCAGACCAGCGGGGGGCTACACCTTC.

This clonotype was seen repeatedly, ten times or more. The chain combines TRBV20-1 with TRBJ2-7; possibly TRBD1 for D (6 bases). Between the trimmed V and J ends, which lost 0 bases and 4 bases, there was a span of 10 bases. The germline V gene has CDR1 DFQATT and CDR2 SNEGSKA (reference sequence). This CDR3 has 13 amino acids. The DNA for the CDR3 is TGCAGTGCTAGAGATCTCACAGGGTACGAGCAGTACTTC. This sequence encodes CSARDLTGYEQYF.

The chain links TRBV2 to TRBJ2-1; D is perhaps TRBD1 (5 bases). V gave up 5 bases and J gave up 0 bases, with 14 bases separating them. The CDR3 extends over 16 amino acids. CDR1 and CDR2 from the germline V gene are SNHLY and FYNNEI. The CDR3 nucleotides read TGTGCCAGCAGTAAGATAGGGGTCAGCTCCTACAATGAGCAGTTCTTC. This sequence encodes CASSKIGVSSYNEQFF.

In this sample, this clonotype turned up many times. The gene calls are TRBV6-5 and TRBJ2-7; D may correspond to TRBD1 or TRBD2 (5 bases each). Deletions cut 10 bases from V and 1 base from J, with 20 bases between. From germline, CDR1 is MNHEY and CDR2 SVGAGI. This CDR3 has 15 residues. The DNA for the CDR3 is TGTGCCACATCACGGACGGGGCTGGGTTCCTACGAGCAGTACTTC. Translated: CATSRTGLGSYEQYF.

In its sample, this clonotype was seen a few times. The chain employs TRBV12-5 and TRBJ1-6; no clear D gene. This CDR3 has 17 amino acids. Trimming left V 0 bases short and J 0 bases short, with 9 bases between. Per the germline V gene, CDR1 is LGHNT and CDR2 is FRNRAP. The CDR3: CASGLVFASSYNSPLHF. DNA for the CDR3: TGTGCTAGTGGTTTGGTATTTGCAAGCTCCTATAATTCACCCCTCCACTTT.

V and J are TRBV18 and TRBJ1-1, with 8 positions matching TRBD1. V was pared by 2 bases and J by 4 bases, with 6 bases of the junction left unmatched. The CDR3 spans 15 residues. The germline CDR1 and CDR2 sequences are KGHSH and LQKENI. CDR3 in amino acids: CASSPSSTGATEAFF. The DNA of the CDR3 is TGTGCCAGCTCACCAAGTTCGACAGGGGCCACTGAAGCTTTCTTT. The full variable domain, rest sourced from reference TRBV18 and TRBJ1-1, is NAGVMQNPRHLVRRRGQEARLRCSPMKGHSHVYWYRQLPEEGLKFMVYLQKENIIDESGMPKERFSAEFPKEGPSILRIQQVVRGDSAAYFCASSPSSTGATEAFFGQGTRLTVV.

The chain joins TRBV27 to TRBJ1-1, with 7 bases identical to TRBD1. The CDR3 sequence is 14 residues long. V lost 3 bases and J lost 4; bases outside the gene matches: 5. Germline values: CDR1 MNHEY, CDR2 SMNVEV (reference sequence). The CDR3 DNA follows: TGTGCCAGCAGTTTCTCCCGGGACAGCACTGAAGCTTTCTTT. Protein: CASSFSRDSTEAFF.

The genes are TRBV9 and TRBJ2-3, with 8 bases aligning to TRBD1. This CDR3 contains 15 residues. Germline CDR1 is SGDLS and CDR2 is YYNGEE. V lost 4 bases and J lost 4; bases outside the gene matches: 8. CDR3 amino acids: CASSPGQGGPDTQYF. The CDR3 DNA sequence: TGTGCCAGCAGCCCCGGACAGGGAGGTCCAGATACGCAGTATTTT.

This clonotype was counted once. The genes are TRBV7-9 and TRBJ2-1, with 7 bases lining up with TRBD2. V lost 5 bases, J lost 4 bases, and 11 bases stayed unmatched. Looked up from germline, CDR1 is SEHNR and CDR2 is FQNEAQ (reference sequence). This CDR3 region has 16 residues. CDR3 in DNA: TGTGCCAGCAGCCCCCCTGGACTAGTTACATACAATGAGCAGTTCTTC. Translating it yields CASSPPGLVTYNEQFF.

For this clonotype: Lacking the conserved final phenylalanine or tryptophan, this CDR3 likely reflects a read error. J is TRBJ2-1 and V is TRBV20-1; 7 bases agree with TRBD1. Looked up from germline, CDR1 is DFQATT and CDR2 is SNEGSKA (reference sequence). The CDR3 contains 13 residues. With 7 bases clipped from V and 6 bases from J, the junction kept 9 bases outside the gene matches. As DNA, the CDR3 is TGCAGTGTTCATAGACAGGGCTCCAATGAGCAGTTCTCC. Translating it yields CSVHRQGSNEQFS.

The J gene is TRBJ2-7, the V gene TRBV20-1; a weak D match, TRBD2 (6 bases). Trimming shortened V by 6 bases and J by 6 bases, and 18 bases separated the two germline ends. CDR1 is DFQATT and CDR2 is SNEGSKA in the germline V gene (reference sequence). This CDR3 comprises 13 residues. CDR3 protein: CSATLGGTPEQYF. The CDR3 region has the DNA TGCAGTGCCACCCTGGGGGGAACCCCCGAGCAGTACTTC.